This record concerns one TCR beta chain sequence. These data come from a study of Graves' ophthalmopathy and Graves' hyperthyroidism. Trimming took 7 bases from V and 2 from J, leaving 14 bases between them. Germline V lookup: CDR1 MNHNS, CDR2 SASEGT. The CDR3 has 15 amino acids. The TCR beta CDR3 regions underwent amplification from RNA transcripts. The authors performed first-round RT-PCR with HTBI primers and then a second-round multiplex PCR. TCRdb independently ran MiXCR on the multiplex PCR reads; one entry per CDR3 protein. Of about 1.2 million distinct CDR3 sequences in the sample, about two fifths were seen once.

Sequencing was done on a sample of peripheral blood or thyroid tissue (not recorded which). The source of this sequence is an adult man with Graves' hyperthyroidism. The genes are TRBV6-1 and TRBJ2-2; D unclear. The chain's CDR3 is CASMMARLNTGELFF. The CDR3 DNA reads as TGTGCCAGCATGATGGCGCGACTTAACACCGGGGAGCTGTTTTTT.